Following are 9 T cell receptor beta chains from one sample sequenced in a study of blood T cell repertoires in COVID-19. Profiled with immunoSEQ multiplex PCR; TCRdb holds only in-frame clones, not every one. The sample includes over 300,000 clones, 90% of them seen just once. The sequencing input was peripheral blood. The receptors stem from a man between 18 and 29 years old with active or convalescent COVID-19.

The V and J genes are TRBV6-5 and TRBJ1-3, with TRBD1 as a possible D gene (6 bases). Per germline, CDR1 MNHEY and CDR2 SVGAGI. Trimming stripped 2 bases from V and 3 bases from J, with 14 bases between. The CDR3 length is 16 residues. The CDR3 protein is CASSYVQTGVGNTIYF. CDR3 bases: TGTGCCAGCAGTTACGTTCAGACAGGTGTTGGAAACACCATATATTTT.

A few counts support this clone. The chain couples TRBV9 to TRBJ1-1, with 7 bases matching TRBD1. The V and J ends lost 4 bases and 4 bases, in that order; junction bases with no gene match: 7. CDR1 is SGDLS and CDR2 is YYNGEE in the germline V gene. The CDR3 consists of 14 residues. The CDR3 sequence is CASSLQGRGTEAFF. In DNA form, the CDR3 reads TGTGCCAGCAGCTTACAGGGGAGAGGCACTGAAGCTTTCTTT.

This chain uses TRBV6-6 with TRBJ2-2; 7 nucleotides match TRBD2. CDR3 length: 16 amino acids. Germline V lookup: CDR1 MNHNY, CDR2 SVGAGI (reference sequence). The ends lost 4 bases at V and 3 bases at J; junction bases unmatched: 8. In DNA form, the CDR3 reads TGTGCCAGCAGTTTCGCCGGGACTACATACACCGGGGAGCTGTTTTTT. It specifies CASSFAGTTYTGELFF.

Worth noting for this clone: Different DNA sequences within this sample yield the same CDR3. This rearrangement joins TRBV9 to TRBJ1-6; D possibly corresponds to TRBD1 (6 bases). Trimming took off 5 bases at V and 7 bases at J, with 7 bases between the two ends. This CDR3 comprises 12 residues. CDR1 and CDR2 (germline): SGDLS, YYNGEE. This chain's CDR3 is CASRTGNSPLHF. The CDR3 DNA reads as TGTGCCAGCAGGACAGGCAATTCACCCCTCCACTTT.

This sequence joins TRBV19 and TRBJ1-2; D uncertain. CDR3 length: 15 residues. Trimming shortened V by 0 bases and J by 0 bases, and 8 bases separated the two germline ends. CDR1 is LNHDA and CDR2 is SQIVND in the germline V gene (reference sequence). As DNA, the CDR3 is TGTGCCAGTAGTATAGAGGGCGCCTCTAACTATGGCTACACCTTC. This sequence encodes CASSIEGASNYGYTF.

The J gene is TRBJ2-7, the V gene TRBV6-2 or TRBV6-3; D is unresolved. The germline V gene has CDR1 MNHEY and CDR2 SVGEGT. V was cut by 4 bases and J by 6 bases, with 7 bases left in between. This CDR3 has 11 residues. The CDR3 nucleotides read TGTGCCAGCAGTTCGGTTAGCGAGCAGTACTTC. Protein: CASSSVSEQYF.

The chain has TRBV2 and TRBJ1-3; 7 bases line up with TRBD1. The CDR3 runs 17 residues. J was trimmed by 0 bases and V by 5 bases; bases with no gene match: 10. The V gene's germline CDR1 is SNHLY and CDR2 FYNNEI. Here the CDR3 DNA reads TGTGCCAGCAGTTCTTCTAGACAGGGCAACTCTGGAAACACCATATATTTT. It translates to CASSSSRQGNSGNTIYF.

The chain carries TRBV5-8 and TRBJ2-7; TRBD2 matches at 15 bases. The V gene end was trimmed by 3 bases and the J gene end by 7 bases; junction bases not matched to a gene: 8. Germline V gene sequence: CDR1 SGHTS, CDR2 YDEGEE. This CDR3 is 16 amino acids long. The CDR3: CASSWGLAGGGGEQYF. CDR3 nucleotide sequence: TGTGCCAGCAGCTGGGGACTAGCGGGAGGTGGAGGTGAGCAGTACTTC.

This clone was seen a few times. The chain recombines TRBV6-4 with TRBJ2-7; D is perhaps TRBD1 (6 bases). Trimming removed 0 bases at V and 7 bases at J, with 13 bases between. The CDR3 has 14 residues. The germline V gene has CDR1 MRHNA and CDR2 SNTAGT. CDR3: CASSDSRIQGEQYF. The CDR3 coding sequence is TGTGCCAGCAGTGACTCACGAATACAGGGAGAGCAGTACTTC.